Listed below are T cell receptor beta chains from one sample, sequenced in a study of low-dose radiotherapy and immunotherapy resistance in tumors. Using its own MiXCR run on the reads, TCRdb lists one record per CDR3 protein. The sample includes around 80,000 distinct CDR3 sequences, approximately 17% of them seen just once. This specimen consisted of PBMCs, obtained before treatment. The receptor source for this set is a male donor with prostate cancer. Both conserved end residues are part of each CDR3. The D gene is left open where the match is weak. Some rows have no size entry. The others give once, few or many, or a class for an expanded clone.

>few|TRBV27|TRBJ2-5|NA
CASSLVTGLWETQYF
TGTGCCAGCAGTTTAGTGACAGGACTCTGGGAGACCCAGTACTTC
>many|TRBV7-2|TRBJ1-2|TRBD1
CASSPTGFGYTF
TGTGCCAGCAGCCCGACAGGGTTTGGCTACACCTTC
>many|TRBV20-1|TRBJ2-2|NA
CSASQGNGELFF
TGCAGTGCCTCTCAGGGAAACGGGGAGCTGTTTTTT
>many|TRBV28|TRBJ1-5|TRBD1
CASVEEGQPNQPHHF
TGTGCCAGCGTAGAGGAGGGACAGCCCAATCAGCCCCATCATTTT
>many|TRBV30|TRBJ2-6|NA
CAWGVANVLTF
TGTGCCTGGGGTGTGGCCAACGTCCTGACTTTC
>many|TRBV29-1|TRBJ2-1|TRBD2
CSVEGTSGGGPYNEQFF
TGCAGCGTTGAAGGGACTAGCGGGGGGGGGCCCTACAATGAGCAGTTCTTC
>many|TRBV10-3|TRBJ2-5|NA
CAISWGLSGLSETQYF
TGTGCCATCAGCTGGGGACTCAGTGGCCTTTCGGAGACCCAGTACTTC
>NA|TRBV6-2/TRBV6-3|TRBJ2-5|TRBD1
CASSVLGTGGGETQYF
TGTGCCAGCAGCGTGCTCGGGACAGGGGGCGGAGAGACCCAGTACTTC
>many|TRBV7-9|TRBJ1-1|NA
CASSLVEGNTEAFF
TGTGCCAGCAGCTTAGTTGAGGGGAACACTGAAGCTTTCTTT
>many|TRBV28|TRBJ2-5|NA
CASSPAGAQETQYF
TGTGCCAGCAGTCCCGCCGGGGCACAAGAGACCCAGTACTTC